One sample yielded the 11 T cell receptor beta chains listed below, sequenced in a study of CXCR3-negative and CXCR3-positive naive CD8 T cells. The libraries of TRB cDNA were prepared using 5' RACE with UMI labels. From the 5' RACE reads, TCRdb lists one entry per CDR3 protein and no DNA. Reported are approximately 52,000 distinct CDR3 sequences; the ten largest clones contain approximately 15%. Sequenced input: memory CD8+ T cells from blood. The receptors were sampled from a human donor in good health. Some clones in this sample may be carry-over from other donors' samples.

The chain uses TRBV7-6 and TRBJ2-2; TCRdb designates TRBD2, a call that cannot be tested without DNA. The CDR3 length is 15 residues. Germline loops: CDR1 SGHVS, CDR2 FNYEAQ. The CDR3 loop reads CASSPGRAHTGELFF.

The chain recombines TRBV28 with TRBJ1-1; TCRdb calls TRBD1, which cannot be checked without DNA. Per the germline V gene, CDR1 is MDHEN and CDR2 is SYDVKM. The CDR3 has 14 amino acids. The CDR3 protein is CASSFEGGATEAFF. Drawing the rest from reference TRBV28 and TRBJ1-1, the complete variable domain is DVKVTQSSRYLVKRTGEKVFLECVQDMDHENMFWYRQDPGLGLRLIYFSYDVKMKEKGDIPEGYSVSREKKERFSLILESASTNQTSMYLCASSFEGGATEAFFGQGTRLTVV.

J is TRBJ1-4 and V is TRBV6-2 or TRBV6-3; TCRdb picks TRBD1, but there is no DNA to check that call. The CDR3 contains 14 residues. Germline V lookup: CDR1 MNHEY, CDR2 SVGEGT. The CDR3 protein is CASSRGTGNEKLFF.

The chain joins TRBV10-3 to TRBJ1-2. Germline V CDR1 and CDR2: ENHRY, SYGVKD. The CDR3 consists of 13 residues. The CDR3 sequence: CAIQGGGNYGYTF.

CDR3 protein: CASSLESGANYEQYF. The gene calls are TRBV27 and TRBJ2-7; TCRdb reports TRBD1, a call that lacks DNA to check it against. The germline CDR1 and CDR2 sequences are MNHEY and SMNVEV (reference sequence). CDR3 size: 15 residues.

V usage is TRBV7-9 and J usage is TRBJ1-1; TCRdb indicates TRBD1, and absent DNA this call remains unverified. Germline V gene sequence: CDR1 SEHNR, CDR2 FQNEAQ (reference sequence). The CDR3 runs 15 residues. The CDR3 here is CASSSSPGQKTEAFF.

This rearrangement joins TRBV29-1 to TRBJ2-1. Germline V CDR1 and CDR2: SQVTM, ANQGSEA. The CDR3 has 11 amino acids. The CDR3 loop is CSATSRNEQFF.

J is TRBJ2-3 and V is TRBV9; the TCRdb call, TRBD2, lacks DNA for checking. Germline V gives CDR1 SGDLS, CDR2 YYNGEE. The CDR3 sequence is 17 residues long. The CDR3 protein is CASSVGTSGGHTDTQYF.

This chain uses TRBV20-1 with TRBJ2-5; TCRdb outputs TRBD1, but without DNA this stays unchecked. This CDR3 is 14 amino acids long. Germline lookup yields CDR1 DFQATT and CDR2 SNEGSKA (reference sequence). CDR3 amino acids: CSARLQGFRETQYF.

CDR3: CASSFIPGRRNTGELFF. The V call is TRBV28, the J call TRBJ2-2; the D call from TCRdb, TRBD2, cannot be confirmed without DNA. The CDR3 runs 17 residues. Per the germline V gene, CDR1 is MDHEN and CDR2 is SYDVKM.

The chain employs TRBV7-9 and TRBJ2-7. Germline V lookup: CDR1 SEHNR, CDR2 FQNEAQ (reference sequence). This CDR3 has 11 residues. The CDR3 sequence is CASSYAQEQYF.